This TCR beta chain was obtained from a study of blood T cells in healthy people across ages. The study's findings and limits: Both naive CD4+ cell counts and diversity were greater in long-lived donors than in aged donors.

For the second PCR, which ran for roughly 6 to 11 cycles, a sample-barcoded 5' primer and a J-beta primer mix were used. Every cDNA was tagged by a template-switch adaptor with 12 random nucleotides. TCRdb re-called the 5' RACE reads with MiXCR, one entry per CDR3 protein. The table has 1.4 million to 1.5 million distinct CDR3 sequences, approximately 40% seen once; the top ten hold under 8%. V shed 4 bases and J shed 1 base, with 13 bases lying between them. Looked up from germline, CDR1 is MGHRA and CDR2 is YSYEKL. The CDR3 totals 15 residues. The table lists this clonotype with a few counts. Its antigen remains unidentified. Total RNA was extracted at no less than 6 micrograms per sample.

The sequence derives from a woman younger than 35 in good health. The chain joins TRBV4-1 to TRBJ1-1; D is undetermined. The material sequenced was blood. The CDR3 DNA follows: TGCGCCAGCAGCCCCCCATCGGGGAGGAACACTGAAGCTTTCTTT. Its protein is CASSPPSGRNTEAFF.